Listed below are T cell receptor beta chains from one sample, sequenced in a study of cytomegalovirus exposure and HLA in healthy donors. Sequencing used immunoSEQ multiplex PCR; TCRdb keeps in-frame clones, though not all of them. The sample lists about 140,000 clones, 8.5% to 10% seen once, with 1.8% in the top ten. Sample: PBMCs. These receptors all stem from a man aged 45-65 years in good health and CMV-seronegative. The CDR3 runs from the conserved cysteine through the conserved F or W. D genes are given only for firm matches. Where a row states a size, it is once, few, many or the class of an expanded clone; other rows omit it.

v_gene	d_gene	j_gene	abundance	CDR3nt	CDR3aa
TRBV9	TRBD2	TRBJ2-7	few	TGTGCCAGCAGCGTTAGCGGGAGTGAGCGCTACGAGCAGTACTTC	CASSVSGSERYEQYF
TRBV28	TRBD2	TRBJ2-5	few	TGTGCCAGCAGTACCGGACTAGCGGGGGCCCGGACCCAGTACTTC	CASSTGLAGARTQYF
TRBV30	TRBD1	TRBJ2-6	few	TGTGCCTGGGGACAGGCGTACTCTGGGGCCAACGTCCTGACTTTC	CAWGQAYSGANVLTF
TRBV4-1	NA	TRBJ2-3	few	TGCGCCAGCAGCCAACTAACTAGCTTCGAGGCAGATACGCAGTATTTT	CASSQLTSFEADTQYF
TRBV9	TRBD2	TRBJ2-3	few	TGTGCCAGCAGCACTTCCGGGACTAGCGGGGGCCTTGGAAATACGCAGTATTTT	CASSTSGTSGGLGNTQYF
TRBV7-8	NA	TRBJ1-4	few	TGTGCCAGCAGCTCACAGCCCTCTGCAACTAATGAAAAACTGTTTTTT	CASSSQPSATNEKLFF
TRBV13	NA	TRBJ1-5	NA	TGTGCCAGCAGCTTAACTGGGGCCTCGGCCAATCAGCCCCAGCATTTT	CASSLTGASANQPQHF
TRBV29-1	TRBD1	TRBJ2-6	few	TGCAGCGTTGATACAGGGGTAGGAGGGGCCAACGTCCTGACTTTC	CSVDTGVGGANVLTF
TRBV21-1	NA	TRBJ1-5	few	TGTGCCAGCAGTAGACAGGGGGCTACCTATAGCAATCAGCCCCAGCATTTT	CASSRQGATYSNQPQHF
TRBV2	NA	TRBJ1-4	few	TGTGCCAGCAGTGAATGGGGACAAAGTGAAAAACTGTTTTTT	CASSEWGQSEKLFF
TRBV5-1	NA	TRBJ1-2	NA	TGCGCCAGCAGCTTGGTAGATACCCCCTATGGCTACACCTTC	CASSLVDTPYGYTF
TRBV11-3	NA	TRBJ2-4	NA	TGTGCCAGCAGCTTAGCGGGACAAAAACTAGCCAAAAACATTCAGTACTTC	CASSLAGQKLAKNIQYF
TRBV5-6	NA	TRBJ2-4	NA	TGTGCCAGCAGTTTGACAGTAGCCAAAAACATTCAGTACTTC	CASSLTVAKNIQYF
TRBV7-6	TRBD1	TRBJ1-1	few	TGTGCCAGCAGCAAGAGGTCGACAGGGGGGTACGTAAACACTGAAGCTTTCTTT	CASSKRSTGGYVNTEAFF
TRBV10-1	NA	TRBJ1-1	few	TGCGCCAGCAGTGAGTCGCTAGTGAACACTGAAGCTTTCTTT	CASSESLVNTEAFF
TRBV6-5	NA	TRBJ1-1	NA	TGTGCCAGCAGTCGGGGGGGCTTGAACACTGAAGCTTTCTTT	CASSRGGLNTEAFF
TRBV29-1	NA	TRBJ1-2	few	TGCAGCGTTGAAGATCGGGTCCGAGGTGGCTACACCTTC	CSVEDRVRGGYTF
TRBV5-1	TRBD1	TRBJ1-3	few	TGCGCCAGCAGCTTGGGGGACAGGGCTGGAAACACCATATATTTT	CASSLGDRAGNTIYF
TRBV27	TRBD1	TRBJ1-1	few	TGTGCCAGCAGTCGACAGGGATCGGAAGCTTTCTTT	CASSRQGSEAFF
TRBV6-6	NA	TRBJ1-2	few	TGTGCCAGCAGTTACTCGGTTCAGGGTGCCGCCTATGGCTACACCTTC	CASSYSVQGAAYGYTF
TRBV19	NA	TRBJ2-5	NA	TGTGCCAGTAGTACAACAGGGCTGCAAGAGACCCAGTACTTC	CASSTTGLQETQYF
TRBV2	TRBD2	TRBJ2-2	NA	TGTGCCAGCAGAGGGACTAGCGGGAGGCAAACCGGGGAGCTGTTTTTT	CASRGTSGRQTGELFF
TRBV29-1	NA	TRBJ1-2	few	TGCAGCGTTGAGGAACGGGGGAACTATGGCTACACCTTC	CSVEERGNYGYTF
TRBV9	TRBD1	TRBJ1-2	few	TGTGCCAGCAGCGCACGGGACAGGGGTTCGAGCTATGGCTACACCTTC	CASSARDRGSSYGYTF
TRBV7-2	TRBD2	TRBJ2-5	NA	TGTGCCAGCAGGGGGGGGCTAGCGGGAACTCATGCCCAAGAGACCCAGTACTTC	CASRGGLAGTHAQETQYF
TRBV6-1	NA	TRBJ1-5	NA	TGTGCCAGCAGAGACACAGGCAATCAGCCCCAGCATTTT	CASRDTGNQPQHF
TRBV27	TRBD2	TRBJ2-5	NA	TGTGCCAGCAGTTTAGGGCTAGCGGGAGGGAGAGAGACCCAGTACTTC	CASSLGLAGGRETQYF
TRBV19	TRBD2	TRBJ2-5	once	TGTGCCAGTAGTCAAGCGGGGGGGAGTGAGACCCAGTACTTC	CASSQAGGSETQYF
TRBV19	TRBD1	TRBJ2-2	few	TGTGCCAGTAGCCTGGACAGGTACACCGGGGAGCTGTTTTTT	CASSLDRYTGELFF
TRBV14	TRBD1	TRBJ2-7	NA	TGTGCCAGCAGCCGCCGACAGGGGGGAACCTACGAGCAGTACTTC	CASSRRQGGTYEQYF
TRBV19	NA	TRBJ2-1	few	TGTGCCAGTACTAAGGGGTACAATGAGCAGTTCTTC	CASTKGYNEQFF
TRBV19	TRBD1	TRBJ2-5	NA	TGTGCCAGTAGCCACAGGGGATGGGAGACCCAGTACTTC	CASSHRGWETQYF
TRBV7-2	TRBD1	TRBJ2-7	NA	TGTGCCAGCAGCCTACCGGGACAGCTTACCTACGAGCAGTACTTC	CASSLPGQLTYEQYF
TRBV25-1	NA	TRBJ2-5	few	TGTGCCAGCAGTGAATATTGGGCGGAGGGCCAAGAGACCCAGTACTTC	CASSEYWAEGQETQYF
TRBV7-8	TRBD2	TRBJ2-2	NA	TGTGCCAGCAGCTTTTCTCTAAGCGGGGCCACCGGGGAGCTGTTTTTT	CASSFSLSGATGELFF
TRBV11-2	NA	TRBJ2-4	few	TGTGCCAGCAGCTTAGTCCAAACGCCGGAGAACATTCAGTACTTC	CASSLVQTPENIQYF
TRBV6-4	TRBD2	TRBJ2-2	NA	TGTGCCAGCAGTGGGCTAGCGGGGGACACCGGGGAGCTGTTTTTT	CASSGLAGDTGELFF
TRBV30	NA	TRBJ1-6	NA	TGTGCCTGGGAACGGGAATCGAATAATTCACCCCTCCACTTT	CAWERESNNSPLHF
TRBV27	NA	TRBJ1-2	NA	TGTGCCAGCAGCTGGAGGGCAGGGCCAACTAACTATGGCTACACCTTC	CASSWRAGPTNYGYTF
TRBV15	NA	TRBJ2-1	NA	TGTGCCACCAGCAGAGACGACAGTCGCAATGAGCAGTTCTTC	CATSRDDSRNEQFF